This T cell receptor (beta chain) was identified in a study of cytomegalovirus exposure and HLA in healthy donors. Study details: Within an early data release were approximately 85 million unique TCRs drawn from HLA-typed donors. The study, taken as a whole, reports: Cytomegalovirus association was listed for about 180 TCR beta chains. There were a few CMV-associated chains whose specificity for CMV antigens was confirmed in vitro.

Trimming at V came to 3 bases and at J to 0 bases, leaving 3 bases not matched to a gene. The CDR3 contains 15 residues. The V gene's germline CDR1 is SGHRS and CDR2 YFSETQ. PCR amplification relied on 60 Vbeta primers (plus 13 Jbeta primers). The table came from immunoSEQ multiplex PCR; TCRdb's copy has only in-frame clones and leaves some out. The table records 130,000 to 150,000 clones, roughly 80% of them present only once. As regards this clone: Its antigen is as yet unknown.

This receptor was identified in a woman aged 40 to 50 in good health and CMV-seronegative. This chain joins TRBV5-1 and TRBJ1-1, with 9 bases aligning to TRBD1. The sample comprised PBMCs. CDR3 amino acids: CASSWGQGLNTEAFF. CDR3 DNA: TGCGCCAGCAGCTGGGGACAGGGTCTGAACACTGAAGCTTTCTTT.